The TCR beta chain under discussion was sequenced for a study of T-cell reconstitution after alpha-beta-depleted transplantation in children (TCRdb year 2016). Looking at the study overall: Using TCR repertoire profiling, the study followed T-cell immune reconstitution in a quantitative way in children after TCRalphabeta/CD19-depleted allogeneic hematopoietic cell transplantation.

This clonotype was seen more than once but under ten times. Its antigen is still unknown. No much larger clonotype is one base removed from it; base qualities were not supplied. Broad study findings and their caveats: The apparently early recovery of alphabetaT-cell counts about two months after transplant reportedly depended on only several hundred rapidly expanded clones that came from non-depleted graft cells. The frequencies of hyperexpanded clones fell over the following months, and after one year, T-cell counts and TCRbeta diversity were mostly attributed to newly produced T cells. In some patients, the high TCRbeta diversity seen at day 60 was put down to recipient T cells and intrathymic progenitors that had survived conditioning.

The cysteine opens and the phenylalanine closes a CDR3 of 13 amino acids. Only the CDR3 part of the read is kept: 39 bases, read in frame from the first base. V trim: 6 bases; J trim: 6 bases; unmatched bases: 5. CDR1 MNHEY and CDR2 SVGEGT are derived from the germline V gene. The library came from PCR. The reads were generated on an Illumina HiSeq 2500. TCR library preparation used molecular barcoding, with unique molecular identifiers applied to normalize quantification of the TCRbeta repertoire. The public reads were reprocessed in TCRdb via fastp at Q25 and MiXCR, keeping in-frame beta chains. CDR3 protein duplicates are merged, each entry listing the most common genes and DNA. This sample comprises about 980,000 distinct CDR3 sequences, less than 30% of them detected only once. Roughly 28% of the sample goes to the ten largest clones. Taken with the paper, the label for treatment or condition translates to: allogeneic hematopoietic cell transplantation with graft depleted of TCRalphabeta T cells and CD19 B cells. TCRalphabeta/CD19-depleted allogeneic hematopoietic cell grafts were given to the transplant recipients, all of whom were children.

The sequence joins TRBV6-2 or TRBV6-3 to TRBJ1-2; the central 9 bases match TRBD1. This receptor was identified in a boy under two years old who had a stem cell transplant for SCID, so the T cells may come from the graft donor. The sequencing here drew on PBMCs, mostly from graft donor cells, taken 360 days after TCRalphabeta/CD19-depleted stem cell transplant. The nucleotide sequence is given as TGTGCCAGCAGGACGACAGGGGGGAATGGCTACACCTTC. It translates as CASRTTGGNGYTF.